Listed below are T cell receptor beta chains from one sample, sequenced in a study of T-cell reconstitution after alpha-beta-depleted transplantation in children. TCRdb reprocessed the PCR reads with MiXCR, giving one entry per CDR3 protein. This sample yields over 550,000 distinct CDR3 sequences, of which over 9.5% are seen a single time; roughly 3.9% belongs to the top ten. The source material was PBMCs from the stem cell graft donor, sampled from the stem cell graft. The receptors derive from a human donor who donated a stem cell graft to a child with acute myeloid leukemia. Each CDR3 is given with its conserved first and last residue. A D gene is named only where the DNA matches it firmly. Some rows mark clone size as missing; the rest say once, few, many or name a class of expanded clone.

d_gene	v_gene	j_gene	abundance	CDR3nt	CDR3aa
.	TRBV24-1	TRBJ2-1	.	TGTGCCACCAGTGATTCTGTGGCGGGCTACTCCTACAATGAGCAGTTCTTC	CATSDSVAGYSYNEQFF
.	TRBV28	TRBJ2-1	few	TGTGCCAGCAGTCCGGACAGATTAACGTACAATGAGCAGTTCTTC	CASSPDRLTYNEQFF
TRBD2	TRBV20-1	TRBJ2-5	many	TGCAGTGCTAGAGATATAACGGGAGGTGTTCCGGAGACCCAGTACTTC	CSARDITGGVPETQYF
.	TRBV29-1	TRBJ1-1	many	TGCAGCGCCAAGTGGGGCTTGACAGAAGCTTTCTTT	CSAKWGLTEAFF
.	TRBV29-1	TRBJ1-3	few	TGCAGCGTGGGGGACACGGGTGGAAACACCATATATTTT	CSVGDTGGNTIYF
.	TRBV29-1	TRBJ1-2	.	TGCAGCGTTGTCAGTTCTAACTATGGCTACACCTTC	CSVVSSNYGYTF
.	TRBV4-3	TRBJ2-7	.	TGCGCCAGCAGCCAAGATCTGGGAGCGGAGGGGCACGAGCAGTACTTC	CASSQDLGAEGHEQYF
.	TRBV20-1	TRBJ2-1	many	TGCAGTGCTAGCGGGAGTAAAGTCGACAATGAGCAGTTCTTC	CSASGSKVDNEQFF
TRBD2	TRBV20-1	TRBJ2-7	.	TGCAGTGCGCAGCCGGGACTAGCGCGGGAGCAGTACTTC	CSAQPGLAREQYF
.	TRBV29-1	TRBJ2-1	many	TGCAGCGTTGAAGATCTTCCAGACACCGGGCAGTTCTTC	CSVEDLPDTGQFF
.	TRBV20-1	TRBJ2-5	.	TGCAGTGCTCTAGATTCGGCCAGGGCCCAAGAGACCCAGTACTTC	CSALDSARAQETQYF
TRBD1	TRBV18	TRBJ1-3	.	TGTGCCAGCTCGCAACGGCAGGGGGAATCTGGAAACACCATATATTTT	CASSQRQGESGNTIYF
TRBD1	TRBV6-1	TRBJ1-1	few	TGTGCCAGCAGTCCGACAGGGGACACTGAAGCTTTCTTT	CASSPTGDTEAFF
.	TRBV21-1	TRBJ1-1	many	TGTGCCAGCACCAAAACAGGGTGCTCAATGAACACTGAAGCTTTCTTT	CASTKTGCSMNTEAFF
.	TRBV3-1	TRBJ2-7	few	TGTGCCAGCAGCCAAGGGGGGATTACCCCCTACGAGCAGTACTTC	CASSQGGITPYEQYF
.	TRBV20-1	TRBJ1-4	.	TGCAGTGCGGGGGATCGCGGGGCAACTAATGAAAAACTGTTTTTT	CSAGDRGATNEKLFF
.	TRBV12-3/TRBV12-4	TRBJ1-1	many	TGTGCCAGCACCCCGGAAGGGGCTGAAGCTTTCTTT	CASTPEGAEAFF
.	TRBV2	TRBJ2-2	.	TGTGCCAGCAGTCCGGAACTAGGGACCGGGGAGCTGTTTTTT	CASSPELGTGELFF
.	TRBV7-9	TRBJ2-7	.	TGTGCCAGCAGCTTAGGTACCTCGTTGGGCGAGCAGTACTTC	CASSLGTSLGEQYF
TRBD1	TRBV12-3/TRBV12-4	TRBJ2-7	few	TGTGCCAGCAGTCCGGGACAGGGGGCGATGGGCTACGAGCAGTACTTC	CASSPGQGAMGYEQYF
.	TRBV20-1	TRBJ1-3	.	TGCAGTGCTAGAGATAAGACCTCCTCTGGAAACACCATATATTTT	CSARDKTSSGNTIYF
TRBD2	TRBV20-1	TRBJ2-7	many	TGCAGTGCTATCAACCCCCGGGTAGCGGGACGGTACGAGCAGTACTTC	CSAINPRVAGRYEQYF
TRBD2	TRBV7-9	TRBJ2-1	.	TGTGCCAGCAGCTTTTCTAGCGGGAGGGCCTCCTACAATGAGCAGTTCTTC	CASSFSSGRASYNEQFF
TRBD2	TRBV5-1	TRBJ2-1	.	TGCGCCAGCAGCCCAGGACTAGCGGGAGCTGGTGGCGATGAGCAGTTCTTC	CASSPGLAGAGGDEQFF
TRBD2	TRBV3-1	TRBJ2-5	many	TGTGCCAGCAGCCAAGGTAACCTGGGACTACAAGAGACCCAGTACTTC	CASSQGNLGLQETQYF
.	TRBV10-2	TRBJ2-1	few	TGCGCCAGCAGCGGCCTAGCCCAAGGGTCCTACAATGAGCAGTTCTTC	CASSGLAQGSYNEQFF
TRBD1	TRBV5-1	TRBJ1-4	few	TGCGCCAGCAGCAGGGGACAGGGATATAATGAAAAACTGTTTTTT	CASSRGQGYNEKLFF
.	TRBV5-4	TRBJ1-5	.	TGTGCCAGCAGCTTGTACGGAGGAGGCAATCAGCCCCAGCATTTT	CASSLYGGGNQPQHF
TRBD2	TRBV30	TRBJ2-7	.	TGTGCCTGGGGGCGGGAGTCGCTGTACTTC	CAWGRESLYF
.	TRBV7-8	TRBJ2-7	few	TGTGCCAGCAATCCCGGGGTGAACTACGAGCAGTACTTC	CASNPGVNYEQYF
.	TRBV20-1	TRBJ2-7	.	TGCAGTGCCCCCCCGGAGACAGTATCCTACGAGCAGTACTTC	CSAPPETVSYEQYF
.	TRBV4-2	TRBJ1-1	.	TGTGCCAGCAGCCAAGGGGGTGATAACGCTGAAGCTTTCTTT	CASSQGGDNAEAFF
.	TRBV13	TRBJ2-7	.	TGTGCCAGCAGCTCTAGACTCCCGCCTTACGAGCAGTACTTC	CASSSRLPPYEQYF
.	TRBV7-3	TRBJ1-1	.	TGTGCCAGCAGCTACATTTCCGGACCTCGGCGAGACACTGAAGCTTTCTTT	CASSYISGPRRDTEAFF
.	TRBV6-1	TRBJ2-7	.	TGTGCCAGCAGTCCTAGACAGGCTAGCTACGAGCAGTACTTC	CASSPRQASYEQYF
.	TRBV9	TRBJ1-1	few	TGTGCCAGCAGCGCCAGGTCGCCCCGGGGGAACACTGAAGCTTTCTTT	CASSARSPRGNTEAFF
.	TRBV25-1	TRBJ2-1	few	TGTGCCAGCAGTGAATTGTTCCAGGGTGGCCTCTTGTACAATGAGCAGTTCTTC	CASSELFQGGLLYNEQFF
TRBD2	TRBV29-1	TRBJ2-2	many	TGCAGCGTTCGGGAGGCGAACACCGGGGAGCTGTTTTTT	CSVREANTGELFF
TRBD1	TRBV20-1	TRBJ1-2	.	TGCAGTGCTAATCCTTCGACAGGGGGCTTTGACTATGGCTACACCTTC	CSANPSTGGFDYGYTF
TRBD2	TRBV7-2	TRBJ2-2	.	TGTGCCAGCAGCCCTAACGGACTAGGATTGACCGGGGAGCTGTTTTTT	CASSPNGLGLTGELFF
.	TRBV29-1	TRBJ2-3	many	TGCAGCAGGGCCACAGATACGCAGTATTTT	CSRATDTQYF
TRBD2	TRBV7-2	TRBJ2-3	few	TGTGCCAACAGCTCCGAACCGGGACTAGCGGGAGACTATTTT	CANSSEPGLAGDYF
TRBD2	TRBV3-1	TRBJ2-7	few	TGTGCCAGCAGCCAAGCGGGACTAGCGGGAGGCGAGCAGTACTTC	CASSQAGLAGGEQYF
TRBD1	TRBV28	TRBJ2-4	many	TGTGCCAGCAGTGAATTGGGACAGGTAGACGTTGCCAAAAACATTCAGTACTTC	CASSELGQVDVAKNIQYF
TRBD2	TRBV28	TRBJ2-7	.	TGTGCCAGCAGCCAAACCCTTGGGGGGGTAAACGAGCAGTACTTC	CASSQTLGGVNEQYF
TRBD1	TRBV29-1	TRBJ1-1	few	TGCAGCACCCGGACAGGGGGCACTGAAGCTTTCTTT	CSTRTGGTEAFF
TRBD1	TRBV3-1	TRBJ1-4	.	TGTGCCAGCAGCTTGACAGGGCTCGAAGAAAAACTGTTTTTT	CASSLTGLEEKLFF
.	TRBV6-5	TRBJ2-5	few	TGTGCCAGCAGTTACTCCAGGGGTCAAGAGACCCAGTACTTC	CASSYSRGQETQYF